The present TCR beta chain was sequenced within a study of sequential checkpoint blockade in melanoma. Study-level information: First-line arms were nivolumab then ipilimumab, or the reverse, randomized 1:1.

Data came from immunoSEQ multiplex PCR; TCRdb stores just in-frame clones and leaves some out. The table has about 37,000 clones, around 32% seen once. A few counts support this clone. The germline CDR1 and CDR2 sequences are MNHGY and SAAAGT. This CDR3 comprises 15 residues. The V end was cut by 0 bases, the J end by 2 bases, with 11 bases between. Documented treatment: randomized to nivolumab then ipilimumab (arm A) or the reverse (arm B). This chain links TRBV6-8 with TRBJ2-7, with a weak D call TRBD2 (7 bases). The source material was tumor tissue (inferred from file names), sampled from a patient given nivolumab and ipilimumab in sequence. The source is a human donor with melanoma. The CDR3 DNA sequence: TGTGCCAGCAGTTACTCTCGCGGGGGCGCCTACGAGCAGTACTTC. Amino acid sequence: CASSYSRGGAYEQYF.